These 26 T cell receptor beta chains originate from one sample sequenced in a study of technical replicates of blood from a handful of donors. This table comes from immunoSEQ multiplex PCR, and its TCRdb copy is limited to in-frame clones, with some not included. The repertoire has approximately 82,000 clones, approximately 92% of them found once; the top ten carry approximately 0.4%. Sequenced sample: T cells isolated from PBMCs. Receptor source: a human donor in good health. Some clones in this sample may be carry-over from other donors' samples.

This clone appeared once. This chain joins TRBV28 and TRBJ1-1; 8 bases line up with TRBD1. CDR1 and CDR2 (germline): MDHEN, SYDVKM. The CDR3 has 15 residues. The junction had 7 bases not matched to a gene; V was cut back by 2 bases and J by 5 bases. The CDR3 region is CASSLPGQGLTEAFF. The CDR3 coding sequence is TGTGCCAGCAGTTTACCAGGACAGGGATTAACTGAAGCTTTCTTT.

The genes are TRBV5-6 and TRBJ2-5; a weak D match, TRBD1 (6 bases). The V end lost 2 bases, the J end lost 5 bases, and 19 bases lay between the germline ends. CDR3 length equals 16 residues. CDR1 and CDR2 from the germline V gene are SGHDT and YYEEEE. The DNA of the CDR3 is TGTGCCAGCAGCTTTTTCGGAACAGGGTCAAGGGAGACCCAGTACTTC. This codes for CASSFFGTGSRETQYF.

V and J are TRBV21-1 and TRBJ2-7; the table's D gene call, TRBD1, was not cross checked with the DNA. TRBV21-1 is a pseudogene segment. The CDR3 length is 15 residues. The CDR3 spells CASRRTLALSYEQYF. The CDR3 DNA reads TGTGCCAGCAGACGAACGTTGGCCCTCTCCTACGAGCAGTACTTC.

In DNA, the CDR3 is TGTGCCAGCAGTTTCTCGGGGACTAGCGGGAGCAGATACTACGAGCAGTACTTC. It translates to CASSFSGTSGSRYYEQYF. This chain uses TRBV28 with TRBJ2-7; 14 bases line up with TRBD2. This CDR3 region has 18 residues. The trim removed 3 bases at V and 3 bases at J, leaving 10 bases unmatched. Germline V gene sequence: CDR1 MDHEN, CDR2 SYDVKM.

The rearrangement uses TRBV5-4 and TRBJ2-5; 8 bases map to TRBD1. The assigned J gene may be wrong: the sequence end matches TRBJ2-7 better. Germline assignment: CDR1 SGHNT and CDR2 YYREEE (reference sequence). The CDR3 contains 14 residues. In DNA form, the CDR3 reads TGTGCCAGCAGTATAACACAGGGGGCCTACGAGCAGTACTTC. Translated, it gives CASSITQGAYEQYF.

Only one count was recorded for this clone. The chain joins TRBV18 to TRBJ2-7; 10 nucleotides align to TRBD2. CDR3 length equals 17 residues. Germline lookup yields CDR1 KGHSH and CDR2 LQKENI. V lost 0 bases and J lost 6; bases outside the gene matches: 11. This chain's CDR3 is CASSPPLAGGGKFEQYF. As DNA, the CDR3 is TGTGCCAGCTCACCACCGTTAGCGGGAGGAGGTAAATTCGAGCAGTACTTC. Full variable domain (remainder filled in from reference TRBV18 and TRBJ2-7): NAGVMQNPRHLVRRRGQEARLRCSPMKGHSHVYWYRQLPEEGLKFMVYLQKENIIDESGMPKERFSAEFPKEGPSILRIQQVVRGDSAAYFCASSPPLAGGGKFEQYFGPGTRLTVT.

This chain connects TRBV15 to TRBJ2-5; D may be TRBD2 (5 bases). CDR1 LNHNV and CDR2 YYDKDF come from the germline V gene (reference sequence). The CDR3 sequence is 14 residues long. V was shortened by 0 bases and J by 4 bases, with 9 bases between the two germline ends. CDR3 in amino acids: CATSRDPSRETQYF. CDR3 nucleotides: TGTGCCACCAGCAGAGACCCTAGCAGAGAGACCCAGTACTTC.

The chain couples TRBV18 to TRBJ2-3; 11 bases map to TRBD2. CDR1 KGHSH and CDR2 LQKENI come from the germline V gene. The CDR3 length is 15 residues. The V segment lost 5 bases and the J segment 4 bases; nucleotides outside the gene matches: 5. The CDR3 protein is CASSIAGGMPDTQYF. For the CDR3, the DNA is TGTGCCAGCTCAATAGCGGGAGGGATGCCAGATACGCAGTATTTT.

The CDR3 protein is CAWSDQTGPQHF. The CDR3 bases are TGTGCCTGGAGTGATCAGACGGGGCCCCAGCATTTT. This chain links TRBV30 with TRBJ1-5; D uncertain. Trimming cost V 1 base and J 9 bases, with 10 bases left between them. Per germline, CDR1 GTSNPN and CDR2 SVGIG (reference sequence). This CDR3 region has 12 residues.

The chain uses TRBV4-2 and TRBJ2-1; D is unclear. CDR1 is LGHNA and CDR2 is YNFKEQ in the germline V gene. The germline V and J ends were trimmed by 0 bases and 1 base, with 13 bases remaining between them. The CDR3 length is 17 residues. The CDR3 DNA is TGTGCCAGCAGCCAAGATAGGCGCGGATCTTCCTACAATGAGCAGTTCTTC. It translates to CASSQDRRGSSYNEQFF.

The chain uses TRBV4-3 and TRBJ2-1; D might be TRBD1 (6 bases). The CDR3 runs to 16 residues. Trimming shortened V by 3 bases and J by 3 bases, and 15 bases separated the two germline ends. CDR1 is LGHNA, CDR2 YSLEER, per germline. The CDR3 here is CASSHGIGGYYNEQFF. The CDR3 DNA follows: TGCGCCAGCAGCCACGGAATAGGGGGTTACTACAATGAGCAGTTCTTC.

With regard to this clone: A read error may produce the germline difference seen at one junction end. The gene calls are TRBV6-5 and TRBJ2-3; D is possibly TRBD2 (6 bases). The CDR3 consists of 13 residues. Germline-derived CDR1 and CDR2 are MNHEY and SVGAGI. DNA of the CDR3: TGTGCCAGTAGTTACGGGAGCAGTGATACGCAGTATTTT. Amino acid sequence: CASSYGSSDTQYF.

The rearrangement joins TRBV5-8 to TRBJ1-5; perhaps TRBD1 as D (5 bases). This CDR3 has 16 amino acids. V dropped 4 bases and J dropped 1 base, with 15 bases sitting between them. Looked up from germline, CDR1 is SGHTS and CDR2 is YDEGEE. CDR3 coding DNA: TGTGCCAGCAGCGTTTCAGGGTTAGTGAGCAATCAGCCCCAGCATTTT. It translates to CASSVSGLVSNQPQHF.

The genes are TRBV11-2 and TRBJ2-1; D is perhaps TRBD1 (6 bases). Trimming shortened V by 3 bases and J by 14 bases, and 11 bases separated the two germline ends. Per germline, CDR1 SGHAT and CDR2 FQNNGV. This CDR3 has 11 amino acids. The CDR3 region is CASSFGQFKFF. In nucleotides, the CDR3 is TGTGCCAGCAGCTTCGGACAGTTTAAGTTCTTC.

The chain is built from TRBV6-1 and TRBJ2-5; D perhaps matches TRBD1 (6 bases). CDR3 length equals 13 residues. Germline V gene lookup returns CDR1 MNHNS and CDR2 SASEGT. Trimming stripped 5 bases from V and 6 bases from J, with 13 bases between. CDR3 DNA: TGTGCCAGCAGTCCCGACAGGATGAAGACCCAGTACTTC. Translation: CASSPDRMKTQYF.

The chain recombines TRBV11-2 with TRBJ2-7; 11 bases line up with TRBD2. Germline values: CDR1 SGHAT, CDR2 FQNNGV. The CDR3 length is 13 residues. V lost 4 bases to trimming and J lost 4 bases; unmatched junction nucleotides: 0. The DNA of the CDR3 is TGTGCCAGCAGCTGGACTAGCGGGTACGAGCAGTACTTC. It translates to CASSWTSGYEQYF.

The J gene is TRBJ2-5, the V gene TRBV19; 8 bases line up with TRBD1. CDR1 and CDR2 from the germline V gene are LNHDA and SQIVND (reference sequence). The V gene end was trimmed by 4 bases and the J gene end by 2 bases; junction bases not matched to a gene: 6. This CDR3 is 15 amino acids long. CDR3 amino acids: CASSTPTGGQETQYF. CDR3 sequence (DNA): TGTGCCAGTAGTACCCCTACAGGGGGTCAAGAGACCCAGTACTTC.

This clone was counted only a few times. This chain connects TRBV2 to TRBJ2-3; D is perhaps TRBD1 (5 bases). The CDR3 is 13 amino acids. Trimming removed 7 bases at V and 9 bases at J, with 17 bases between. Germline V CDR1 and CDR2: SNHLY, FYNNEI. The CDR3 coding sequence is TGTGCCAGCACCGAAACAAGGCAGGGAACGCAGTATTTT. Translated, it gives CASTETRQGTQYF. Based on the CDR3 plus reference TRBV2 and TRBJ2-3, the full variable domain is EPEVTQTPSHQVTQMGQEVILRCVPISNHLYFYWYRQILGQKVEFLVSFYNNEISEKSEIFDDQFSVERPDGSNFTLKIRSTKLEDSAMYFCASTETRQGTQYFGPGTRLTVL.

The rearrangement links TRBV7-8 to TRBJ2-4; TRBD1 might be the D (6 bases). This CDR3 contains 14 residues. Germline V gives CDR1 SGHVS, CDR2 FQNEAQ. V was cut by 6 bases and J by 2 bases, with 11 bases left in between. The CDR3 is CASSQQGPKNIQYF. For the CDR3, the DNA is TGTGCCAGCAGTCAACAGGGTCCCAAAAACATTCAGTACTTC. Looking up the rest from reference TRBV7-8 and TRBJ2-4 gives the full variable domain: GAGVSQSPRYKVAKRGQDVALRCDPISGHVSLFWYQQALGQGPEFLTYFQNEAQLDKSGLPSDRFFAERPEGSVSTLKIQRTQQEDSAVYLCASSQQGPKNIQYFGAGTRLSVL.

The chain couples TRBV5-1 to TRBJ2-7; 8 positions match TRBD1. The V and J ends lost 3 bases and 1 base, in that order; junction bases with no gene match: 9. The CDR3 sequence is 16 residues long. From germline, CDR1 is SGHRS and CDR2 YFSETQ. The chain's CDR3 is CASSSLQGGSSYEQYF. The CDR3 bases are TGCGCCAGCAGCTCCTTACAGGGGGGTTCTTCCTACGAGCAGTACTTC.

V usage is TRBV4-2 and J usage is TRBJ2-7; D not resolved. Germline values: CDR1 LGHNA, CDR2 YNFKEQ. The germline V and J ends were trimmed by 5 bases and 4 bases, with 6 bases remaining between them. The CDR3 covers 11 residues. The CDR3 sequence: CASSENYEQYF. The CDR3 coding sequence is TGTGCCAGCAGCGAGAATTACGAGCAGTACTTC.

CDR3 nucleotides: TGTGCCAGCAGCCTCGGCGGCTATGGCTACACCTTC. Encoded protein: CASSLGGYGYTF. V and J are TRBV7-8 and TRBJ1-2; D gene ambiguous. The germline V gene has CDR1 SGHVS and CDR2 FQNEAQ. V was cut by 5 bases and J by 4 bases, with 8 bases left in between. The CDR3 consists of 12 residues.

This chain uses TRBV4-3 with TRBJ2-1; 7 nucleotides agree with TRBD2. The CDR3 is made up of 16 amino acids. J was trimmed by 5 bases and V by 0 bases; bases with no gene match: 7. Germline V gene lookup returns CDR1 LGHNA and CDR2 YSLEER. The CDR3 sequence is CASSQDATSLNNEQFF. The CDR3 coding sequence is TGCGCCAGCAGCCAAGATGCGACTAGCCTAAACAATGAGCAGTTCTTC.

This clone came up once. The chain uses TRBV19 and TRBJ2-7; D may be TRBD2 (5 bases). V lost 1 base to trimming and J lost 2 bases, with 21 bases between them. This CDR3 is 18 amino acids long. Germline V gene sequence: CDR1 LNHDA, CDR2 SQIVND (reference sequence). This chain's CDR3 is CASSIGINGKGRTYEQYF. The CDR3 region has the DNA TGTGCCAGTAGTATAGGGATCAACGGGAAGGGTAGGACCTACGAGCAGTACTTC. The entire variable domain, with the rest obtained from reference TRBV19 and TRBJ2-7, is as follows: DGGITQSPKYLFRKEGQNVTLSCEQNLNHDAMYWYRQDPGQGLRLIYYSQIVNDFQKGDIAEGYSVSREKKESFPLTVTSAQKNPTAFYLCASSIGINGKGRTYEQYFGPGTRLTVT.

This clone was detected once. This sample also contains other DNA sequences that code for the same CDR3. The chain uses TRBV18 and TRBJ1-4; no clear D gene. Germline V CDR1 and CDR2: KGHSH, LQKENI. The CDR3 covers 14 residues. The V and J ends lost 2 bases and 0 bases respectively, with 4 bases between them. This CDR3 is CASSPTATNEKLFF. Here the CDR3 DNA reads TGTGCCAGCTCACCAACTGCAACTAATGAAAAACTGTTTTTT.

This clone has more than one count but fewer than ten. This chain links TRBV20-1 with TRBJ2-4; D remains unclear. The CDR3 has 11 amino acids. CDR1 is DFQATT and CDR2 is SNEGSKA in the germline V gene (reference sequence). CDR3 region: CMASLANIQYF. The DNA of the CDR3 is TGCATGGCTAGTCTCGCGAACATTCAGTACTTC.